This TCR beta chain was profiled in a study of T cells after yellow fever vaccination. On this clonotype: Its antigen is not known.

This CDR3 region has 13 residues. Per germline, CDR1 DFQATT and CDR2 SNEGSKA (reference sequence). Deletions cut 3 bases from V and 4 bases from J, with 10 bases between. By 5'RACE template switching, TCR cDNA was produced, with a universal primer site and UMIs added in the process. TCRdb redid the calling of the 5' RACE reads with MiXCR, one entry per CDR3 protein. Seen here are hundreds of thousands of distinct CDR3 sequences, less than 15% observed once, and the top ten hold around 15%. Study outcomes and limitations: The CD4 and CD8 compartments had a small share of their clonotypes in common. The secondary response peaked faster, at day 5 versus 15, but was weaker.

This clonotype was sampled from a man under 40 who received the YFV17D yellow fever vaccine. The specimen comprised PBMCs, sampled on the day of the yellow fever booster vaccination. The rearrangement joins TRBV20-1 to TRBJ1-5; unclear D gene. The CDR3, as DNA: TGCAGTGCTAGCGGGAACTATAATCAGCCCCAGCATTTT. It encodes CSASGNYNQPQHF.